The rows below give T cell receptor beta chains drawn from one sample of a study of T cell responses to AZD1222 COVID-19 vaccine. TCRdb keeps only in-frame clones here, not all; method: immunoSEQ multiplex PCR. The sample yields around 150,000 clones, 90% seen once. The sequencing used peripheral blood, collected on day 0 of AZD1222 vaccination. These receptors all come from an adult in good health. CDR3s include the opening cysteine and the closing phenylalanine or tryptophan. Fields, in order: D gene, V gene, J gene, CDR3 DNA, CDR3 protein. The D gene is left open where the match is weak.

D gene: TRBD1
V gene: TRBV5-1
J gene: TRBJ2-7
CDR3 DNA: TGCGCCAGCAGCTTGGGTCCAGGGGGCTCCTACGAGCAGTACTTC
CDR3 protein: CASSLGPGGSYEQYF

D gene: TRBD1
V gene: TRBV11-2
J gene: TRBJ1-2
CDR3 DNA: TGTGCCAGCAGCTCGATCTCAGGGGGCGGAAACTATGGCTACACCTTC
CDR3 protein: CASSSISGGGNYGYTF

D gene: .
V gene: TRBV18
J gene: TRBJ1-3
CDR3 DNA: TGTGCCAGCTCACCGGGGGACTCTGGAAACACCATATATTTT
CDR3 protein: CASSPGDSGNTIYF

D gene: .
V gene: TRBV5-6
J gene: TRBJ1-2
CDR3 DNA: TGTGCCAGCAGCTTGGATAGGGGCCGGCCCGTAACTAACTATGGCTACACCTTC
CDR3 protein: CASSLDRGRPVTNYGYTF

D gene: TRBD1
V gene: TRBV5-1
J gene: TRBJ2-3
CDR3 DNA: TGCGCCAGCCGGAGGGCAGGGGGCCGTGGAGATACGCAGTATTTT
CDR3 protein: CASRRAGGRGDTQYF

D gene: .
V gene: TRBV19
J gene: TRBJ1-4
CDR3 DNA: TGTGCCAGTAGTATGGTGGGGTCTGAAAAACTGTTTTTT
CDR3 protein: CASSMVGSEKLFF

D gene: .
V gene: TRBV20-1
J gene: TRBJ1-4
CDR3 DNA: TGCAGTGCTAGTTCTAGTAATGAAAAACTGTTTTTT
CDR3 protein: CSASSSNEKLFF

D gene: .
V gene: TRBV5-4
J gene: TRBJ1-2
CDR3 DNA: TGTGCCAGCAGCTTGGAGCCGGGGGCGATCTATGGCTACACCTTC
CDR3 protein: CASSLEPGAIYGYTF

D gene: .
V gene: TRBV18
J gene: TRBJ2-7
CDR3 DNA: TGTGCCAGCTCAACGACTCGTCATACTCTATACGAGCAGTACTTC
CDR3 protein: CASSTTRHTLYEQYF

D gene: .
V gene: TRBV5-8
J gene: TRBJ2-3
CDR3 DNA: TGTGCCAGCAGCTTGGGACAACCGCCCACAGATACGCAGTATTTT
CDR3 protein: CASSLGQPPTDTQYF

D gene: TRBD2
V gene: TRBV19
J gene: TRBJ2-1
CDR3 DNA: TGTGCCAGTAGTGAGGAACCGGGACTAGTTAGTAATGAGCAGTTCTTC
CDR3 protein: CASSEEPGLVSNEQFF

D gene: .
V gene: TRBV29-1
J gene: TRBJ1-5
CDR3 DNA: TGCAGCGTATCACAGGACCACAATCAGCCCCAGCATTTT
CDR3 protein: CSVSQDHNQPQHF

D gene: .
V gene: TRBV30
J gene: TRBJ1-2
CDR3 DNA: TGTGCCTGGGACAAGGGAGGCTACACCTTC
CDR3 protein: CAWDKGGYTF

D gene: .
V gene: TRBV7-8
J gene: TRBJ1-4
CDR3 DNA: TGTGCCAGCAGCTTAGTAGAGTCAACTAATGAAAAACTGTTTTTT
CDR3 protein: CASSLVESTNEKLFF

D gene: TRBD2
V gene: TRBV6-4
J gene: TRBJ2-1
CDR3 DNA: TGTGCCAGCAGTGAGGGGACTAGCGGCCAGGATGAGCAGTTCTTC
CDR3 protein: CASSEGTSGQDEQFF

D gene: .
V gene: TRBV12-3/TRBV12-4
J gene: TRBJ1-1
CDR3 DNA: TGTGCCAGCAGTTTTGAGCGCACTGAAGCTTTCTTT
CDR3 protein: CASSFERTEAFF

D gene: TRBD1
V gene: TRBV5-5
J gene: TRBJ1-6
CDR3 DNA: TGTGCCAGCAGCGGACAGGGTGGGTCCTATAATTCACCCCTCCACTTT
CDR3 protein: CASSGQGGSYNSPLHF

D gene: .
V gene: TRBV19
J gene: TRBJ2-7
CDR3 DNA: TGTGCCAGTAGTATTCGGGCGGCACTCCCGTACGAGCAGTACTTC
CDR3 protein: CASSIRAALPYEQYF

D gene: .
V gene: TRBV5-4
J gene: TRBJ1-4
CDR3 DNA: TGTGCCAGCAGCTTGGTAGGCAGAAGAGAAAAACTGTTTTTT
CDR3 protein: CASSLVGRREKLFF

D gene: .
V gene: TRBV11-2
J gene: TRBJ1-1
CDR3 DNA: TGTGCCAGCAGATGGACAGCGAACACTGAAGCTTTCTTT
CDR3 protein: CASRWTANTEAFF

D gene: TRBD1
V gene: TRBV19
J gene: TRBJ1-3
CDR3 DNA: TGTGCCAGTAGTAGTACAGGGGGCTCAGTCGACACCATATATTTT
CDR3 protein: CASSSTGGSVDTIYF

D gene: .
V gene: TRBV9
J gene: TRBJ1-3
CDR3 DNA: TGTGCCAGCAGCGTCTCAGGCAACTCTGGAAACACCATATATTTT
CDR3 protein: CASSVSGNSGNTIYF

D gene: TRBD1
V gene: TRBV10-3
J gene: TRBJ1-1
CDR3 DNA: TGTGCCAACGGGATTGACAGGGCTACTGAAGCTTTCTTT
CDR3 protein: CANGIDRATEAFF

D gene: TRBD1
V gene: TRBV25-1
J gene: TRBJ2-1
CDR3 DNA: TGTGCCAGCAGTCCAGGGACAGGGGATGAGCAGTTCTTC
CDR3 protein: CASSPGTGDEQFF

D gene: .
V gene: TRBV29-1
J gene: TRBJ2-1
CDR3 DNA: TGCAGCCCAAGACTAGAGTTTAACAATGAGCAGTTCTTC
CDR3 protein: CSPRLEFNNEQFF

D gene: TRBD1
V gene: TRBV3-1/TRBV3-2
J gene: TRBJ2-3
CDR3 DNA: TGTGCCAGCAGCCCCCCCGGGACAGGCACAGATACGCAGTATTTT
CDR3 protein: CASSPPGTGTDTQYF

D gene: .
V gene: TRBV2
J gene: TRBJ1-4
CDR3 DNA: TGTGCCAGCAGTGAATCACGGGGTAATGAAAAACTGTTTTTT
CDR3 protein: CASSESRGNEKLFF